The 23 T cell receptor beta chains in this list originate from one sample, sequenced in a study of identical twins. TCRdb reanalysed the 5' RACE reads using MiXCR and keeps one entry per CDR3 protein. The sample yields 600,000 to 700,000 distinct CDR3 sequences, 20% to 25% seen once. These data are also associated with another study on T cells expressing NK-cell markers.

Sequencing used PBMCs. Source of these receptors: a woman between 18 and 29 years old in good health.

This clonotype was picked up a small number of times. This sequence joins TRBV20-1 and TRBJ1-1; 10 bases are a match to TRBD1. Germline assignment: CDR1 DFQATT and CDR2 SNEGSKA (reference sequence). The CDR3 loop spans 14 amino acids. Unmatched junction bases numbered 8, after V lost 6 bases and J lost 4 bases. The CDR3 is CSAFPGTGVTEAFF. The DNA for the CDR3 is TGCAGTGCCTTCCCCGGGACAGGGGTCACTGAAGCTTTCTTT.

The chain combines TRBV12-5 with TRBJ2-3, with D possibly being TRBD2 (6 bases). The CDR3 has 14 amino acids. Germline-derived CDR1 and CDR2 are LGHNT and FRNRAP. V was trimmed by 1 base and J by 4 bases, leaving 9 bases between them. CDR3 sequence (DNA): TGTGCTAGTGGTTTGGGACTAGACGCAGATACGCAGTATTTT. This encodes CASGLGLDADTQYF.

The chain couples TRBV6-1 to TRBJ1-5, with a tentative D call TRBD1 (6 bases). Germline lookup yields CDR1 MNHNS and CDR2 SASEGT. Trimming cost V 10 bases and J 0 bases, with 13 bases left between them. The CDR3 sequence is 14 residues long. In DNA form, the CDR3 reads TGTGCCACCACCACGGACAGTAGCAATCAGCCCCAGCATTTT. Protein: CATTTDSSNQPQHF.

The rearrangement uses TRBV7-8 and TRBJ2-7; 8 nucleotides line up with TRBD1. The V gene's germline CDR1 is SGHVS and CDR2 FQNEAQ. V lost 3 bases and J lost 4; bases outside the gene matches: 11. The length of the CDR3 is 16 residues. The CDR3 sequence is CASSFYSGQGTYEQYF. The CDR3 region has the DNA TGTGCCAGCAGCTTTTATTCAGGACAGGGCACTTACGAGCAGTACTTC.

The chain joins TRBV5-1 to TRBJ2-7; D remains ambiguous. The V and J ends lost 2 bases and 0 bases respectively, with 15 bases between them. Looked up from germline, CDR1 is SGHRS and CDR2 is YFSETQ. This CDR3 spans 16 amino acids. CDR3 sequence: CASSLFSPDLSYEQYF. In DNA form, the CDR3 reads TGCGCCAGCAGCTTATTTTCTCCGGACCTCTCCTACGAGCAGTACTTC.

The V gene is TRBV5-3, the J gene TRBJ2-1; TRBD2 is a possible D gene (6 bases). TRBV5-3 is treated as an ORF (open reading frame) with a function not yet certain. The V and J ends lost 4 bases and 3 bases respectively, with 20 bases between them. The CDR3 is 17 residues long. The CDR3 loop reads CARSLQGTGRIYNEQFF. Here the CDR3 DNA reads TGTGCCAGAAGCCTCCAGGGAACGGGGAGGATCTACAATGAGCAGTTCTTC.

The rearrangement links TRBV25-1 to TRBJ2-1, with D unclear. Trimming took 4 bases from V and 7 from J, leaving 11 bases between them. Germline V CDR1 and CDR2: MGHDK, SYGVNS. This CDR3 is built from 13 residues. CDR3 protein: CASSVQSENEQFF. The CDR3 DNA sequence: TGTGCCAGCAGTGTACAGTCGGAGAATGAGCAGTTCTTC.

This clonotype turned up a few times. The rearrangement joins TRBV6-1 to TRBJ2-7; tentatively, D is TRBD2 (6 bases). Deletions cut 6 bases from V and 2 bases from J, with 17 bases between. The CDR3 consists of 15 residues. Germline V gives CDR1 MNHNS, CDR2 SASEGT. The chain's CDR3 is CASRTNRDFPYEQYF. Here the CDR3 DNA reads TGTGCCAGCAGGACCAACCGGGACTTTCCCTACGAGCAGTACTTC.

The CDR3 loop is CASSPAPWGPGETQYF. The CDR3 nucleotides are TGTGCCAGCAGTCCTGCACCGTGGGGCCCTGGCGAGACCCAGTACTTC. The chain links TRBV2 to TRBJ2-5, with D tentatively TRBD1 (5 bases). V was pared by 5 bases and J by 5 bases, with 21 bases between. The CDR3 length is 16 residues. Germline V gene data show CDR1 as SNHLY and CDR2 as FYNNEI.

The chain uses TRBV6-1 and TRBJ1-2, with TRBD1 identical over 9 bases. J lost 7 bases, V lost 6 bases, and 6 bases had no gene match. The CDR3 has 13 amino acids. Germline V gives CDR1 MNHNS, CDR2 SASEGT. This CDR3 is CASRSDRGGGYTF. The CDR3 nucleotides are TGTGCCAGCAGATCGGACAGGGGTGGTGGCTACACCTTC.

J is TRBJ1-2 and V is TRBV9, with TRBD1 matching 8 bases. CDR1 is SGDLS, CDR2 YYNGEE, per germline. With 5 bases clipped from V and 8 bases from J, the junction kept 11 bases outside the gene matches. The CDR3 is 14 amino acids. CDR3: CASRASAGTGGYTF. The CDR3, as DNA: TGTGCCAGCAGGGCTTCGGCAGGGACAGGCGGCTACACCTTC.

In this sample, this clonotype turned up a few times. V and J are TRBV6-5 and TRBJ2-1; unclear D gene. The CDR3 extends over 14 amino acids. V was cut by 4 bases and J by 8 bases, with 15 bases left in between. Germline assignment: CDR1 MNHEY and CDR2 SVGAGI. In DNA, the CDR3 is TGTGCCAGCAGTTGGCCCAATATTCGCGATGAGCAGTTCTTC. Translated: CASSWPNIRDEQFF.

About this clonotype: One end of the junction fails to match germline, which may point to a read error. V usage is TRBV2 and J usage is TRBJ2-1, with D perhaps given as TRBD1 or TRBD2 (5 bases each). The CDR3 has 8 residues. Germline V lookup: CDR1 SNHLY, CDR2 FYNNEI. CDR3 nucleotide sequence: TGTGCCAGCTCGACGGGACCCTTC. This codes for CASSTGPF.

The J gene is TRBJ2-3, the V gene TRBV20-1, with 8 bases identical to TRBD2. Germline assignment: CDR1 DFQATT and CDR2 SNEGSKA (reference sequence). CDR3 length: 14 residues. Trimming cost V 4 bases and J 4 bases; bases outside gene matches: 7. CDR3 nucleotide sequence: TGCAGTGCTAAGGGGCGGGGGGAGGCAGATACGCAGTATTTT. Translation gives CSAKGRGEADTQYF.

The rearrangement uses TRBV2 and TRBJ1-6; possibly TRBD1 for D (6 bases). V was trimmed by 3 bases and J by 8 bases, leaving 11 bases between them. Germline V gene data show CDR1 as SNHLY and CDR2 as FYNNEI. The CDR3 length is 14 residues. The CDR3 DNA is TGTGCCAGCAGTGACAGGGGAGTAGATTCACCCCTCCACTTT. It specifies CASSDRGVDSPLHF.

The chain is built from TRBV20-1 and TRBJ2-5; the D gene could be TRBD1 or TRBD2 (5 bases each). The CDR3 is made up of 13 amino acids. V was shortened by 6 bases and J by 2 bases, with 13 bases between the two germline ends. CDR1 and CDR2 (germline): DFQATT, SNEGSKA (reference sequence). CDR3: CSAATGLQETQYF. In DNA form, the CDR3 reads TGCAGTGCGGCGACGGGGCTACAAGAGACCCAGTACTTC.

This clonotype was counted a few times. One end of the junction is discordant with germline, which a read error may explain. The V and J genes are TRBV9 and TRBJ2-7; perhaps TRBD2 as D (6 bases). This CDR3 contains 11 residues. CDR1 and CDR2 (germline): SGDLS, YYNGEE. The CDR3 sequence is CASSSSGTLLF. For the CDR3, the DNA is TGTGCCAGCAGCTCATCCGGGACTTTACTCTTC.

This clonotype came up a few times. V is TRBV29-1 and J is TRBJ1-2; D unclear. The CDR3 runs to 13 residues. Looked up from germline, CDR1 is SQVTM and CDR2 is ANQGSEA. V was cut by 4 bases and J by 4 bases, with 13 bases left in between. CDR3 sequence reads: CSVVDGLTYGYTF. CDR3 in DNA: TGCAGCGTTGTCGATGGACTCACCTATGGCTACACCTTC. The full variable domain, with the rest looked up from reference TRBV29-1 and TRBJ1-2, is SAVISQKPSRDICQRGTSLTIQCQVDSQVTMMFWYRQQPGQSLTLIATANQGSEATYESGFVIDKFPISRPNLTFSTLTVSNMSPEDSSIYLCSVVDGLTYGYTFGSGTRLTVV.

This rearrangement joins TRBV5-6 to TRBJ2-5; D is unresolved. Germline CDR1 SGHDT, CDR2 YYEEEE. The CDR3 has 13 amino acids. V was trimmed by 4 bases and J by 9 bases, leaving 16 bases between them. The CDR3 DNA reads as TGTGCCAGCAGCCACTACGGGCCCGAGGCCCAGTACTTC. It translates to CASSHYGPEAQYF.

This chain connects TRBV5-1 to TRBJ2-1, with no clear D. The germline V and J ends were trimmed by 1 base and 0 bases, with 5 bases remaining between them. From germline, CDR1 is SGHRS and CDR2 YFSETQ. This CDR3 is 14 amino acids long. This chain's CDR3 is CASSLYGSYNEQFF. In DNA form, the CDR3 reads TGCGCCAGCAGCTTGTATGGCTCCTACAATGAGCAGTTCTTC.

This clonotype occurred a few times. The chain is built from TRBV6-1 and TRBJ2-7; possibly TRBD1 for D (6 bases). V was shortened by 6 bases and J by 2 bases, with 17 bases between the two germline ends. The CDR3 is 15 amino acids. CDR1 is MNHNS, CDR2 SASEGT, per germline. CDR3 sequence reads: CASRQTGSLAYEQYF. CDR3 nucleotides: TGTGCCAGCAGACAAACAGGGTCGCTCGCCTACGAGCAGTACTTC.

In this sample, this clonotype turned up a few times. The chain has TRBV10-3 and TRBJ2-7; TRBD1 or TRBD2 may be the D gene (6 bases each). CDR1 ENHRY and CDR2 SYGVKD come from the germline V gene. V lost 6 bases, J lost 2 bases, and 17 bases lay in between. The CDR3 spans 15 residues. CDR3 protein: CAIRKGDLGPYEQYF. The DNA of the CDR3 is TGTGCCATCAGGAAGGGGGACTTAGGGCCCTACGAGCAGTACTTC.

This clonotype was counted at least ten times. V is TRBV12-3 or TRBV12-4 and J is TRBJ1-1; D call uncertain. This CDR3 spans 11 amino acids. V lost 3 bases and J lost 6, with 5 bases in between. This CDR3 reads CASSFSSEAFF. CDR3 nucleotides: TGTGCCAGCAGTTTCAGTTCTGAAGCTTTCTTT.